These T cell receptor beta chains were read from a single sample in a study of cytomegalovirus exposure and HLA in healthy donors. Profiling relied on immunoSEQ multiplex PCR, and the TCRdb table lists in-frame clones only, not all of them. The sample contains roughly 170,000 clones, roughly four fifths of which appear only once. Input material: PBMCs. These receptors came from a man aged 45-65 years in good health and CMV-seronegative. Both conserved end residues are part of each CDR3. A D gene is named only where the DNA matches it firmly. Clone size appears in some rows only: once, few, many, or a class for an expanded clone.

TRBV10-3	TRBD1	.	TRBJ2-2	TGTGCCATCAGAACCGGGACAGGGCAGGAACCGAACACCGGGGAGCTGTTTTTT	CAIRTGTGQEPNTGELFF
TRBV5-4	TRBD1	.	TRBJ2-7	TGTGCCAGCAGCTTCGCCGGGACAGGGGATCGCGAGCAGTACTTC	CASSFAGTGDREQYF
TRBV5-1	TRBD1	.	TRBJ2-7	TGCGCCAGCAGCTTGGGGTCAGGGGGTTCAGAGCAGTACTTC	CASSLGSGGSEQYF
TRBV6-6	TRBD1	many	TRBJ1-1	TGTGCCAGCAGTCGGGACAGTGAAGCTTTCTTT	CASSRDSEAFF
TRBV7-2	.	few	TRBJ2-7	TGTGCCAGCAGCTTATTTGCGGCGTACGAGCAGTACTTC	CASSLFAAYEQYF
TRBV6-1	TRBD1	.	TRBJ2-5	TGTGCCAGCAGTAACTCACAGGGGTATGAGACCCAGTACTTC	CASSNSQGYETQYF
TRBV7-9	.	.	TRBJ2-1	TGTTCCAGCAGCTTCTGGATGGGGAGCTCCTACAATGAGCAGTTCTTC	CSSSFWMGSSYNEQFF
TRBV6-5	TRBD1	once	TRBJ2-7	TGTGCCAGCAGTTATAACCCGGGACAGACCTACGAGCAGTACTTC	CASSYNPGQTYEQYF
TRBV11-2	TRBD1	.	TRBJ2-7	TGTGCCAGCAGGAGACAGGGGGCCACCTACGAGCAGTACTTC	CASRRQGATYEQYF
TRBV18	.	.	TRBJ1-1	TGTGCCAGCTCACTGGGCCTGAACACTGAAGCTTTCTTT	CASSLGLNTEAFF
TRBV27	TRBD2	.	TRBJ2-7	TGTGCCAGCAGTTTGAACAGGGCAGCGGGGGAGTACTTC	CASSLNRAAGEYF
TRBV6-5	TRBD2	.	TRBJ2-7	TGTGCCAGCAGTTATCGCTCTCTTAGCGGGAATCACGAGCAGTACTTC	CASSYRSLSGNHEQYF
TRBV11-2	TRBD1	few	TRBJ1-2	TGTGCCAGCAGCTCTCAACGGGACAGGTTTCTCTATGGCTACACCTTC	CASSSQRDRFLYGYTF
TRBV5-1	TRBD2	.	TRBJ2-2	TGCGCCAGCAGCATGGGACTAGCGGACACCGGGGAGCTGTTTTTT	CASSMGLADTGELFF
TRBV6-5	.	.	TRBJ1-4	TGTGCCAGCAAGCAGGGTGGAGAAAAACTGTTTTTT	CASKQGGEKLFF
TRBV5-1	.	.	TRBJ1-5	TGCGCCAGCAGCTTGGAGCCGAGACAGCCCCAGCATTTT	CASSLEPRQPQHF
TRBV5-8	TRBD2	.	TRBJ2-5	TGTGCCAGCCCGAAGGTCGTCCGGGAGGACCAAGAGACCCAGTACTTC	CASPKVVREDQETQYF
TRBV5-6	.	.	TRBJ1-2	TGTGCCAGCAGCGAGGGCACACGGAGAGCTGGCTACACCTTC	CASSEGTRRAGYTF
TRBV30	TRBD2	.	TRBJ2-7	TGTGCCTGGAGTCTGATTGGGACTAGCGGGAAATACGAGCAGTACTTC	CAWSLIGTSGKYEQYF
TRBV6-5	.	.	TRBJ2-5	TGTGCCAGCAGTTCGGCTAGCGACCAAGAGACCCAGTACTTC	CASSSASDQETQYF
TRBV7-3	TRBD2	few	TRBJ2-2	TGTGCCAGCAGCTTCGGTAGCGGGTACACCGGGGAGCTGTTTTTT	CASSFGSGYTGELFF
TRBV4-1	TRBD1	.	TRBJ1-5	TGCGCCAGCAGCCAAGATCTGGAACAGGGGGCTAGGAGCAATCAGCCCCAGCATTTT	CASSQDLEQGARSNQPQHF
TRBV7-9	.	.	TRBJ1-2	TGTTCCAGCAGCTTGTCCAGCGATGGCTACACCTTC	CSSSLSSDGYTF
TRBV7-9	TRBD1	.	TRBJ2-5	TGTGCCAGCAGTACCACAGGGGGCGGGAAAGAGACCCAGTACTTC	CASSTTGGGKETQYF
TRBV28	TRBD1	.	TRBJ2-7	TGTGCCAGCACCCCCGGGACAGGGGTATACGAGCAGTACTTC	CASTPGTGVYEQYF
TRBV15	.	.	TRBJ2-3	TGTGCCACCAGCAGAGCTAGCACAGATACGCAGTATTTT	CATSRASTDTQYF
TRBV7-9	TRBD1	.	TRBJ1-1	TGTGCCAGCAGCTTCCGGCAGGGGGCCGGTGAAGCTTTCTTT	CASSFRQGAGEAFF
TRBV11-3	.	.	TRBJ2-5	TGTGCCAGCAGCTTAGGGGTGGCGGGGACCCAGTACTTC	CASSLGVAGTQYF
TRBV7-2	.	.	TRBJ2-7	TGTGCCAGCAGCGTATCCTACGAGCAGTACTTC	CASSVSYEQYF
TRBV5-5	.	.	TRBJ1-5	TGTGCCAGCAGGGGGACCGCGGGGCTCGGCAATCAGCCCCAGCATTTT	CASRGTAGLGNQPQHF
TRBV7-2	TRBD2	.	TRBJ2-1	TGTGCCAGCAGACGGTCAGCGGGAGGAAGCAATGAGCAGTTCTTC	CASRRSAGGSNEQFF
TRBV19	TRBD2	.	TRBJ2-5	TGTGCCAGTAGTATAGGGGGAGCGGGGGGTGCAAAGACCCAGTACTTC	CASSIGGAGGAKTQYF
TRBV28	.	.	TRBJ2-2	TGTGCCAGCAGTTTACGAACAGCGAACACCGGGGAGCTGTTTTTT	CASSLRTANTGELFF
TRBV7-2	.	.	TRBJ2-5	TGTGCCAGCAGCTTAGGGGCGGGGGCGTCGGGGGAGACCCAGTACTTC	CASSLGAGASGETQYF
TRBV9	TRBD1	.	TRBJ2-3	TGTGCCAGCAGCGTAGATGTCGAGACAGGGGGTTGGACAGATACGCAGTATTTT	CASSVDVETGGWTDTQYF
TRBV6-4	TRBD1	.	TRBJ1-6	TGTGCCAGCAGAGCGACAGGGGTTACGGATTCACCCCTCCACTTT	CASRATGVTDSPLHF
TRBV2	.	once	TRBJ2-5	TGTGCCAGCAGTGAACTCCCTCGGGAGACCCAGTACTTC	CASSELPRETQYF
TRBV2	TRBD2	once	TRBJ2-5	TGTGCCAGCAGTGGGACTAGCGGGTACCAAGAGACCCAGTACTTC	CASSGTSGYQETQYF
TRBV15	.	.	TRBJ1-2	TGTGCCACCAGCAGAGATCAGGTTACAGCCACCAACTATGGCTACACCTTC	CATSRDQVTATNYGYTF
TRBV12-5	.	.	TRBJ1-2	TGTGCTAGTGGTTTGGAGAGACTTTTAAGATTCTATGGCTACACCTTC	CASGLERLLRFYGYTF
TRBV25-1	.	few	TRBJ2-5	TGTGCCAGCAGTGGCGCAGCGGGAGAGACCCAGTACTTC	CASSGAAGETQYF
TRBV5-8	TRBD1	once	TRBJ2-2	TGTGCCAGCAGCCCTGGGACAGGGAGCACCGGGGAGCTGTTTTTT	CASSPGTGSTGELFF
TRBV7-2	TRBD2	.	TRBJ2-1	TGTGCCAGCAGCCCCAATAGCGGGACCTACAATGAGCAGTTCTTC	CASSPNSGTYNEQFF
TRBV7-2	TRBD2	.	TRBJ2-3	TGTGCCAGCAGCATCGGAGCGGGGTTTGGAGATACGCAGTATTTT	CASSIGAGFGDTQYF
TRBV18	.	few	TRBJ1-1	TGTGCCAGCTCACCACGCCTGGGGGCCAACACTGAAGCTTTCTTT	CASSPRLGANTEAFF
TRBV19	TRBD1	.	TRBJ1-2	TGTGCCAGTAGGGCCGACAGGGGAACCTATGGCTACACCTTC	CASRADRGTYGYTF
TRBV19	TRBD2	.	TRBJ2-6	TGTGCCAGTAACCTGGGGCGGGGGGGCGTTGGGGCCAACGTCCTGACTTTC	CASNLGRGGVGANVLTF
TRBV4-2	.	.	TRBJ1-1	TGTGCCAGCAGCCAAGATAGAGGGTACACTGAAGCTTTCTTT	CASSQDRGYTEAFF
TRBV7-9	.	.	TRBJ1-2	TGTGCCACGGGGGGGGAATCGTATGGCTACACCTTC	CATGGESYGYTF
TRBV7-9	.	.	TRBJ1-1	TGTGCCAGCAGCACCAGGGTGGTTTTTACTGAAGCTTTCTTT	CASSTRVVFTEAFF
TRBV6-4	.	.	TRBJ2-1	TGTGCCAGCAGTGTTTCTCAGGCAAACAATGAGCAGTTCTTC	CASSVSQANNEQFF
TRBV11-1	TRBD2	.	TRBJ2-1	TGTGCCAGCAGCGATAGAGCTAGCGGATCCTACAATGAGCAGTTCTTC	CASSDRASGSYNEQFF
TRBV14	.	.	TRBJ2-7	TGTGCCAGCAGTAGCATCGATCTCCCACCCTACGAGCAGTACTTC	CASSSIDLPPYEQYF
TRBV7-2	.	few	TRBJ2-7	TGTGCCAGCAGCTTAGCGCTGACTCGTGAGCAGTACTTC	CASSLALTREQYF
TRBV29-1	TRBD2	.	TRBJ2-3	TGCGGAACCGCGGGAGGTATAACAGATACGCAGTATTTT	CGTAGGITDTQYF
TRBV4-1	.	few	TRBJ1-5	TGCGCCAGCAGCCAAGGCGGGAGCAATCAGCCCCAGCATTTT	CASSQGGSNQPQHF
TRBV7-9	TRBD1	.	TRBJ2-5	TGTGCCAGCAGCTCCTGGACAGGGGAGGAGACCCAGTACTTC	CASSSWTGEETQYF
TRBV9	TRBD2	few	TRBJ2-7	TGTGCCAGCAGCGGGACTAGCGGGATGGGGGAGCAGTACTTC	CASSGTSGMGEQYF
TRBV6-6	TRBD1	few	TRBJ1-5	TGTGCCAGCAGCCGACAGGGAGGTCAGCCCCAGCATTTT	CASSRQGGQPQHF
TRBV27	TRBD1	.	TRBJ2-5	TGTGCCAGCAGTCGACAGGGGAAACGGTACCAAGAGACCCAGTACTTC	CASSRQGKRYQETQYF